This T cell receptor beta chain stems from a study of control samples from healthy donors and cancer patients. The repertoire was sequenced with immunoSEQ multiplex PCR; TCRdb's copy has only in-frame clones and lacks some. There are 150,000 to 200,000 clones in the sample; about 87% occur only once, and 12% lies in the top ten. CDR3 size: 11 residues. Germline CDR1 MNHEY, CDR2 SVGAGI. Trimming stripped 7 bases from V and 7 bases from J, with 10 bases between. The TCR originated in a man aged 25-40 years in good health. V and J are TRBV6-5 and TRBJ1-1; D is unresolved. Sequencing was carried out using blood. CDR3 nucleotide sequence: TGTGCCAGCACCGAAGGTCGTGAAGCTTTCTTT. Protein product: CASTEGREAFF.